The rows below give T cell receptor beta chains drawn from one sample of a study of OX40 agonist ivuxolimab in advanced cancers. Assay used: immunoSEQ multiplex PCR; TCRdb lists only in-frame clones, some missing. The sample includes tens of thousands of clones, roughly 85% of them seen just once. This material consisted of CD4+ or CD8+ T cells sorted from blood, taken in a trial of the OX40 agonist ivuxolimab. Receptors were obtained from an adult with an advanced solid tumor such as melanoma, head and neck, liver or kidney cancer. CDR3s include the opening cysteine and the closing phenylalanine or tryptophan. The order of the fields is D gene, CDR3 length, V gene, J gene, CDR3 protein. D genes are given only for firm matches.

D: NA; length: 13; V: TRBV2; J: TRBJ2-7; CDR3: CASRGDGSYEQYF
D: TRBD2; length: 18; V: TRBV7-2; J: TRBJ2-3; CDR3: CASSLVWAASGGADTQYF
D: TRBD2; length: 15; V: TRBV5-1; J: TRBJ2-1; CDR3: CASSLARGGRDEQFF
D: NA; length: 16; V: TRBV6-4; J: TRBJ1-1; CDR3: CASSRWGTGSGTEAFF
D: TRBD1; length: 13; V: TRBV6-1; J: TRBJ2-7; CDR3: CASSSLGQGEQYF
D: TRBD1; length: 14; V: TRBV19; J: TRBJ1-2; CDR3: CASRPGQANYGYTF
D: NA; length: 16; V: TRBV11-2; J: TRBJ2-3; CDR3: CASSLDLAGPTDTQYF
D: TRBD1; length: 19; V: TRBV7-8; J: TRBJ1-2; CDR3: CASSGTQGEIIVPYYGYTF
D: NA; length: 15; V: TRBV21-1; J: TRBJ1-2; CDR3: CASTKTGGAVYGYTF
D: NA; length: 13; V: TRBV6-5; J: TRBJ1-1; CDR3: CASSARWSTEAFF
D: TRBD2; length: 16; V: TRBV11-3; J: TRBJ2-3; CDR3: CASSTGLAGVGNTQYF
D: NA; length: 13; V: TRBV29-1; J: TRBJ1-4; CDR3: CSASTGSNEKLFF
D: NA; length: 12; V: TRBV7-2; J: TRBJ2-3; CDR3: CASSDDGTLQYF
D: NA; length: 10; V: TRBV20-1; J: TRBJ2-1; CDR3: CSASEDEQFF
D: TRBD1; length: 15; V: TRBV14; J: TRBJ2-7; CDR3: CASSQGRDRLYEQYF
D: TRBD1; length: 14; V: TRBV7-8; J: TRBJ1-1; CDR3: CASSSSRDRGVAFF
D: TRBD1; length: 14; V: TRBV6-6; J: TRBJ1-2; CDR3: CASSYDGTGRSYTF
D: NA; length: 14; V: TRBV11-2; J: TRBJ2-4; CDR3: CASNLYQAGNIQYF
D: TRBD1; length: 16; V: TRBV2; J: TRBJ1-2; CDR3: CASSPRTGRSNYGYTF
D: NA; length: 12; V: TRBV2; J: TRBJ1-1; CDR3: CASRDGNTEAFF
D: NA; length: 15; V: TRBV4-3; J: TRBJ1-6; CDR3: CASSQGNYAGSPLHF
D: NA; length: 12; V: TRBV6-6; J: TRBJ2-3; CDR3: CASSPASDTQYF
D: NA; length: 15; V: TRBV10-1; J: TRBJ2-2; CDR3: CASSARGSGTGELFF
D: TRBD2; length: 15; V: TRBV4-1; J: TRBJ2-1; CDR3: CASSQDKTSGGEQFF
D: NA; length: 16; V: TRBV4-2; J: TRBJ2-5; CDR3: CASSQEGSSSQETQYF
D: TRBD2; length: 16; V: TRBV13; J: TRBJ2-3; CDR3: CASSSGGFFSTDTQYF
D: TRBD1; length: 15; V: TRBV11-2; J: TRBJ2-3; CDR3: CASSGTGALTDTQYF
D: TRBD2; length: 17; V: TRBV4-1; J: TRBJ2-2; CDR3: CASSQAASGGAAGELFF
D: NA; length: 14; V: TRBV19; J: TRBJ1-5; CDR3: CASSIKDSNQPQHF
D: NA; length: 13; V: TRBV7-9; J: TRBJ2-7; CDR3: CASSLSYSYEQYF
D: TRBD1; length: 12; V: TRBV19; J: TRBJ1-2; CDR3: CASSRDRGGYTF
D: TRBD1; length: 17; V: TRBV4-1; J: TRBJ2-7; CDR3: CASSQRLPGQGAGEQYF
D: TRBD1; length: 15; V: TRBV5-1; J: TRBJ2-3; CDR3: CASSLVGQRADTQYF
D: TRBD1; length: 15; V: TRBV5-8; J: TRBJ1-5; CDR3: CASSGWTGYNQPQHF
D: NA; length: 11; V: TRBV13; J: TRBJ2-2; CDR3: CASSALGELFF
D: NA; length: 11; V: TRBV19; J: TRBJ1-2; CDR3: CASRAFGGYTF
D: NA; length: 13; V: TRBV18; J: TRBJ2-7; CDR3: CASSPTGGREQYF
D: NA; length: 12; V: TRBV5-4; J: TRBJ2-3; CDR3: CASSASRDTQYF
D: NA; length: 15; V: TRBV6-6; J: TRBJ2-1; CDR3: CASLNRANSYNEQFF
D: NA; length: 14; V: TRBV10-3; J: TRBJ1-2; CDR3: CAITRNQADYGYTF
D: NA; length: 13; V: TRBV11-3; J: TRBJ2-7; CDR3: CASSSPPGYEQYF
D: TRBD2; length: 14; V: TRBV6-5; J: TRBJ2-1; CDR3: CASSYSGGRYEQFF
D: TRBD1; length: 11; V: TRBV30; J: TRBJ2-5; CDR3: CAFEPTGTLYF
D: TRBD1; length: 14; V: TRBV11-2; J: TRBJ1-1; CDR3: CASTRDSRFHEAFF
D: NA; length: 15; V: TRBV7-2; J: TRBJ2-1; CDR3: CASSAQGQSYNEQFF
D: NA; length: 13; V: TRBV6-1; J: TRBJ1-1; CDR3: CASRMTLSTEAFF
D: NA; length: 15; V: TRBV14; J: TRBJ1-2; CDR3: CASSQDLRGGYGYTF
D: TRBD1; length: 15; V: TRBV19; J: TRBJ2-5; CDR3: CASRGTGGGQETQYF
D: NA; length: 17; V: TRBV7-9; J: TRBJ2-1; CDR3: CASSLTGTPLPYNEQFF
D: TRBD1; length: 17; V: TRBV18; J: TRBJ2-7; CDR3: CASSPGTGGPSSYEQYF
D: TRBD2; length: 15; V: TRBV9; J: TRBJ2-5; CDR3: CASSRAGGLQETQYF
D: TRBD2; length: 14; V: TRBV30; J: TRBJ2-3; CDR3: CAWSYGGATDTQYF
D: NA; length: 14; V: TRBV14; J: TRBJ1-2; CDR3: CASSQPGWDYGYTF
D: NA; length: 17; V: TRBV4-1; J: TRBJ1-1; CDR3: CASSQGGWVMRDTEAFF
D: NA; length: 13; V: TRBV5-1; J: TRBJ1-1; CDR3: CASSLVLQGEAFF